The 2 T cell receptor beta chains listed next were all sequenced from one sample in a study of cytomegalovirus exposure and HLA in healthy donors. Sequencing was performed with immunoSEQ multiplex PCR; in TCRdb, only in-frame clones are kept and a portion is missing. The sample has roughly 140,000 clones; around 90% are singletons. Sequenced input: PBMCs. These receptors all come from a woman aged 18 to 35 in good health and CMV-seropositive.

V and J are TRBV9 and TRBJ2-3, with a possible D match to TRBD2 (5 bases). This CDR3 comprises 15 residues. Trimming stripped 1 base from V and 0 bases from J, with 9 bases between. Germline V gives CDR1 SGDLS, CDR2 YYNGEE. The CDR3 sequence: CASSVRGISTDTQYF. Here the CDR3 DNA reads TGTGCCAGCAGCGTAAGAGGGATTAGCACAGATACGCAGTATTTT. Combining the CDR3 with reference TRBV9 and TRBJ2-3 gives the whole variable domain DSGVTQTPKHLITATGQRVTLRCSPRSGDLSVYWYQQSLDQGLQFLIQYYNGEERAKGNILERFSAQQFPDLHSELNLSSLELGDSALYFCASSVRGISTDTQYFGPGTRLTVL.

This clone was counted only a few times. The chain links TRBV27 to TRBJ1-6; possible D gene TRBD1, 6 bases. V was shortened by 5 bases and J by 15 bases, with 14 bases between the two germline ends. CDR3 length: 12 amino acids. CDR1 is MNHEY and CDR2 is SMNVEV in the germline V gene (reference sequence). CDR3 coding DNA: TGTGCCAGCAGTGCAAATCAGGGGTTCCTCCACTTT. Amino acid sequence: CASSANQGFLHF.